This TCR beta chain was captured by sequencing in a study of molecular identifiers for immune sequencing clone quantification. General study findings and limits: Spiked Jurkat TCR RNA equal to one cell could reportedly be picked out among one million naive cells.

Points on this clonotype: Antigen unknown.

TCRdb processed the PCR reads anew with MiXCR; each CDR3 protein has one entry. The sample comprises roughly 93,000 distinct CDR3 sequences, around 20% of which are singletons, and around 0.91% rests with the top ten. It was from 20,000 to 1,000,000 sorted cells, with 10%, 30% or 50% RNA, that naive CD8 libraries came. V lost 1 base and J 7 bases, leaving 4 bases between the germline ends. CDR3 size: 11 residues. This receptor was identified in a human donor in good health. Some libraries in this study had Jurkat cell RNA spiked in. This chain uses TRBV12-3 or TRBV12-4 with TRBJ1-2; D is unresolved. Sequenced material: naive CD8+ T cells from blood, with Jurkat cell RNA spiked in. Indicated subset: FACS-sorted CD8+CD4-CCR7+CD45RA+ naive T cells. The CDR3 region has the DNA TGTGCCAGCAGTTTAGGTGCTGGCTACACCTTC. Translated, it gives CASSLGAGYTF.